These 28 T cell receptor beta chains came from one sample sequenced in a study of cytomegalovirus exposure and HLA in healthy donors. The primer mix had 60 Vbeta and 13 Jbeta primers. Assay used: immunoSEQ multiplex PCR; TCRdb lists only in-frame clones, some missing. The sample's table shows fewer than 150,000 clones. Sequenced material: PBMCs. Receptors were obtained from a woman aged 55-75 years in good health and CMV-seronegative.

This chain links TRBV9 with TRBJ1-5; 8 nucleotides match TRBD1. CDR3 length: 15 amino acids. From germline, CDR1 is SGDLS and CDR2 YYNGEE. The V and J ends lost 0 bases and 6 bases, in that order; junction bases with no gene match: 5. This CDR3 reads CASSVAGGVGQPQHF. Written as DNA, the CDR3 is TGTGCCAGCAGCGTAGCAGGGGGCGTGGGTCAGCCCCAGCATTTT.

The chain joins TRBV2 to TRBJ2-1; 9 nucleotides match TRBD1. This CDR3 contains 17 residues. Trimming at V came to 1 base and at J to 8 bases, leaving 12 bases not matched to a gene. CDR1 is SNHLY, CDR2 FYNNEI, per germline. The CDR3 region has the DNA TGTGCCAGCAGTGAAGGTCGACCGGGACAGGGTAAGGATGAGCAGTTCTTC. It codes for CASSEGRPGQGKDEQFF.

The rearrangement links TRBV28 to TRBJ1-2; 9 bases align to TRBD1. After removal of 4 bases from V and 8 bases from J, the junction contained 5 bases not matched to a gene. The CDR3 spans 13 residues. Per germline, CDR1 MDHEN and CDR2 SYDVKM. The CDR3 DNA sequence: TGTGCCAGCAGTTCGACAGGGGGGCGGGGCTACACCTTC. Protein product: CASSSTGGRGYTF.

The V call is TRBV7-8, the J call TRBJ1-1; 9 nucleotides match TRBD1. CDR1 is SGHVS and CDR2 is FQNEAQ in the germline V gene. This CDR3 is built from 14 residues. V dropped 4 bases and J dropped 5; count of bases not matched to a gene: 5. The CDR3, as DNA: TGTGCCAGCAGCTCACAGGGGGCTGGTACTGAAGCTTTCTTT. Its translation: CASSSQGAGTEAFF.

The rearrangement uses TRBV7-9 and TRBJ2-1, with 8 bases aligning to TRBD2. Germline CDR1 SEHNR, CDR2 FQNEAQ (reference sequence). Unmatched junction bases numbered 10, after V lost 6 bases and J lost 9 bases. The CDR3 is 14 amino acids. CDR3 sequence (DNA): TGTGCCAGCAGAAGAGCGGGGGCGAACTTTGAGCAGTTCTTC. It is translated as CASRRAGANFEQFF.

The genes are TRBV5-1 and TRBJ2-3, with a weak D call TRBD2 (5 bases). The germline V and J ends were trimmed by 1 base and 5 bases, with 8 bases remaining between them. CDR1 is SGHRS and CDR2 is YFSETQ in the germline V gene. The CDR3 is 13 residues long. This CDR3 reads CASSLSGIDTQYF. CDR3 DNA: TGCGCCAGCAGCTTGTCCGGGATAGATACGCAGTATTTT.

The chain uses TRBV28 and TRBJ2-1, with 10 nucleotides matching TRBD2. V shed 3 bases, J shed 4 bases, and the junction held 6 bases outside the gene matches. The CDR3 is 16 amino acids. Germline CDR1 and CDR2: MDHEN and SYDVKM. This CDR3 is CASSFVRTSGYNEQFF. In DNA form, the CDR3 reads TGTGCCAGCAGTTTTGTCCGGACTAGCGGTTACAATGAGCAGTTCTTC.

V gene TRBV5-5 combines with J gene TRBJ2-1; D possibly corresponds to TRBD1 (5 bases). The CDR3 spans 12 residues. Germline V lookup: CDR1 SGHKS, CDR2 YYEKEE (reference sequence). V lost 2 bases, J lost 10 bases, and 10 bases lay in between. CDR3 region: CASSFQGGEQFF. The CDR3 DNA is TGTGCCAGCAGCTTCCAGGGTGGGGAGCAGTTCTTC.

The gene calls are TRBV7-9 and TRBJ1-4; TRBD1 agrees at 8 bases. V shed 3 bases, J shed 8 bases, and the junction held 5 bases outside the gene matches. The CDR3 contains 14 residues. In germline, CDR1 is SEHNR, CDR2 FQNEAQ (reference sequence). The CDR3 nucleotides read TGTGCCAGCAGCTTTAGGACAGGGACGGAAAAACTGTTTTTT. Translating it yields CASSFRTGTEKLFF.

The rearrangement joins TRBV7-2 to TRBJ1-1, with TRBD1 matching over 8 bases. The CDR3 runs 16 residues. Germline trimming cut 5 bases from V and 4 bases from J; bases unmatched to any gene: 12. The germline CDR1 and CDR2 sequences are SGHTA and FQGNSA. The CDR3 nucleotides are TGTGCCAGCAGCCTATGGACAGGGAGCGATGGCACTGAAGCTTTCTTT. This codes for CASSLWTGSDGTEAFF.

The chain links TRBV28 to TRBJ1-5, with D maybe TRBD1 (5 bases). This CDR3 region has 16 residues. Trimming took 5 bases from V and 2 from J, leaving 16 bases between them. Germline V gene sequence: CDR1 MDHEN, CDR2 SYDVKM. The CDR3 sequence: CASSPFLGAGNQPQHF. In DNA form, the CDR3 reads TGTGCCAGCAGTCCCTTCTTAGGGGCTGGCAATCAGCCCCAGCATTTT.

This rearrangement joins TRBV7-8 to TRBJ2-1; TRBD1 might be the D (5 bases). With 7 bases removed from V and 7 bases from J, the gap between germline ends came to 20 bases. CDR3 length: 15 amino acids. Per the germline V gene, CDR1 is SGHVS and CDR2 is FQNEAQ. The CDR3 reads CASTHRRINRNEQFF. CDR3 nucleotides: TGTGCCAGCACCCACCGGAGAATTAACAGGAATGAGCAGTTCTTC.

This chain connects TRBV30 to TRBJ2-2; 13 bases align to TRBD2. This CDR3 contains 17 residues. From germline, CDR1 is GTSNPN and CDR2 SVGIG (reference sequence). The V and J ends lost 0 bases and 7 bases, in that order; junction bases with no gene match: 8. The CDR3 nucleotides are TGTGCCTGGAGTGTAGCGAGGACTAGCGGGAGTGTCGGGGAGCTGTTTTTT. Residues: CAWSVARTSGSVGELFF.

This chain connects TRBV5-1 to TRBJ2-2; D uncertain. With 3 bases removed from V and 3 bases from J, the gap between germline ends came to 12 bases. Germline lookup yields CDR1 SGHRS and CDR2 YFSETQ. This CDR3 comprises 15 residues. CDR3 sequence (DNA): TGCGCCAGCAGCTCCGGCCGGAGAGACACCGGGGAGCTGTTTTTT. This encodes CASSSGRRDTGELFF.

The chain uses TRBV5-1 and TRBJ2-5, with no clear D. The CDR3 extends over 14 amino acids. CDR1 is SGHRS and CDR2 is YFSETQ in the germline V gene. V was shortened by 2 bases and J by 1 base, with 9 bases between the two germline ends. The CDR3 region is CASSLWSFQETQYF. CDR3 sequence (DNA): TGCGCCAGCAGCTTATGGAGTTTCCAAGAGACCCAGTACTTC.

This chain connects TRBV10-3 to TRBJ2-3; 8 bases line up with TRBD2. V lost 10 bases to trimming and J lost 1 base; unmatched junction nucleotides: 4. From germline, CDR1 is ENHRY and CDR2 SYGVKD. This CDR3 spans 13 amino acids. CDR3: CATGTSGTDTQYF. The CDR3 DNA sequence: TGTGCCACCGGGACTAGTGGCACAGATACGCAGTATTTT.

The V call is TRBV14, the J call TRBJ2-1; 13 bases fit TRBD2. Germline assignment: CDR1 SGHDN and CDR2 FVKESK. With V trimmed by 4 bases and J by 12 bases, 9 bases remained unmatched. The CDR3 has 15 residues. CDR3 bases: TGTGCCAGCAGCCCCGGACTAGCGGGAGCTGGGGGGCAGTTCTTC. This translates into CASSPGLAGAGGQFF.

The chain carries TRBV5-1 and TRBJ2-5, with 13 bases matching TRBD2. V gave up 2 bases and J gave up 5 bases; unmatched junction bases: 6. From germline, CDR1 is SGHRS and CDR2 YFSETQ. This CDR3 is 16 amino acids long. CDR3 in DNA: TGCGCCAGCAGCTTACTAGCGGGGGGGCCGGGGGAGACCCAGTACTTC. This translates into CASSLLAGGPGETQYF.

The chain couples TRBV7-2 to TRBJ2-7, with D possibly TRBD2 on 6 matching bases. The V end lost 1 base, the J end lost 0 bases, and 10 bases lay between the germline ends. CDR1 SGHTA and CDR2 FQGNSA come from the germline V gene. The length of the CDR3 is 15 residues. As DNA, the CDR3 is TGTGCCAGCAGCTTAGTTGCGGGGAGCTCCTACGAGCAGTACTTC. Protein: CASSLVAGSSYEQYF.

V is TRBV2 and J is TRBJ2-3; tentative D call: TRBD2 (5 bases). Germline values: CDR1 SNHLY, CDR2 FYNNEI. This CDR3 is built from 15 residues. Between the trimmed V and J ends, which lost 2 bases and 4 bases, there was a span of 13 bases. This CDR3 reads CASSELTPSPDTQYF. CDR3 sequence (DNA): TGTGCCAGCAGTGAATTAACCCCTAGCCCAGATACGCAGTATTTT.

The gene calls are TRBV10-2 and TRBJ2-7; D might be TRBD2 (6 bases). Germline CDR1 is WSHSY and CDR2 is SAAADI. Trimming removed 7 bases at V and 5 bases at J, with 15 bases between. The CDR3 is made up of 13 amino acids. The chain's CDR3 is CASTPGGGNEQYF. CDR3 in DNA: TGCGCCAGCACCCCCGGGGGTGGGAACGAGCAGTACTTC.

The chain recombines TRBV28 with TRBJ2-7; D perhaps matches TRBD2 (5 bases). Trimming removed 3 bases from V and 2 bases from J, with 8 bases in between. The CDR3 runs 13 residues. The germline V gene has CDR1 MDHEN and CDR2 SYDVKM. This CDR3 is CASSLSGPYEQYF. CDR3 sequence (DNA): TGTGCCAGCAGTTTGAGCGGCCCCTACGAGCAGTACTTC.

The CDR3 loop is CASRTGGGYEQYF. CDR3 nucleotides: TGTGCCAGCAGAACAGGGGGCGGCTACGAGCAGTACTTC. V gene TRBV6-5 combines with J gene TRBJ2-7, with 9 bases aligning to TRBD1. The V and J ends lost 6 bases and 3 bases, in that order; junction bases with no gene match: 3. CDR1 is MNHEY, CDR2 SVGAGI, per germline. This CDR3 region has 13 residues.

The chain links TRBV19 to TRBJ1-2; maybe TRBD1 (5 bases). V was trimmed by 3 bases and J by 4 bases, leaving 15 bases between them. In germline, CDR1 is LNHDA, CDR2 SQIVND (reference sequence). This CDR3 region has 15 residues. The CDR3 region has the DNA TGTGCCAGTAGTATGGCCCCCGGGGGACTCTATGGCTACACCTTC. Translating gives CASSMAPGGLYGYTF. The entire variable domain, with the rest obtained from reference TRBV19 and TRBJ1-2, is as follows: DGGITQSPKYLFRKEGQNVTLSCEQNLNHDAMYWYRQDPGQGLRLIYYSQIVNDFQKGDIAEGYSVSREKKESFPLTVTSAQKNPTAFYLCASSMAPGGLYGYTFGSGTRLTVV.

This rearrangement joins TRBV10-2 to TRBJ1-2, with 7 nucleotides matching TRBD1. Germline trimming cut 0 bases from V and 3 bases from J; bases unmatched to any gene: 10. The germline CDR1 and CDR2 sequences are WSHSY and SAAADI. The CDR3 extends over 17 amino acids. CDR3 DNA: TGCGCCAGCAGTGAGTCGACAGGGCTACCACCAGACTATGGCTACACCTTC. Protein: CASSESTGLPPDYGYTF.

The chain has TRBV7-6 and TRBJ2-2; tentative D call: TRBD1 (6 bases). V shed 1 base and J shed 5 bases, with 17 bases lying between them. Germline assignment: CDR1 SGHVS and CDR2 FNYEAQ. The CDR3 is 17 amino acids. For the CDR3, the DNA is TGTGCCAGCAGCTTAGAGGCCAGGGGAGCTGGGACCGGGGAGCTGTTTTTT. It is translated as CASSLEARGAGTGELFF. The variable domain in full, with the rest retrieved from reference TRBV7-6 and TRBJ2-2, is GAGVSQSPRYKVTKRGQDVALRCDPISGHVSLYWYRQALGQGPEFLTYFNYEAQQDKSGLPNDRFSAERPEGSISTLTIQRTEQRDSAMYRCASSLEARGAGTGELFFGEGSRLTVL.

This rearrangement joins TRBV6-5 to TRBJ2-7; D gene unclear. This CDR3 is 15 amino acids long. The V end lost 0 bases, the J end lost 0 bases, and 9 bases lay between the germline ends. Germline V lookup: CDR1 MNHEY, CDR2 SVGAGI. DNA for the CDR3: TGTGCCAGCAGTTACTCGAAAGTTAGCTCCTACGAGCAGTACTTC. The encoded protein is CASSYSKVSSYEQYF.

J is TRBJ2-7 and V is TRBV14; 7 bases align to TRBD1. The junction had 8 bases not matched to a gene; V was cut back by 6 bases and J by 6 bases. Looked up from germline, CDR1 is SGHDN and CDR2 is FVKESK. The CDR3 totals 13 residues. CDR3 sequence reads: CASRRNRGVEQYF. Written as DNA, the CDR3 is TGTGCCAGCAGACGGAACAGGGGCGTCGAGCAGTACTTC. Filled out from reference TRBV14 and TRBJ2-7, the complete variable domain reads EAGVTQFPSHSVIEKGQTVTLRCDPISGHDNLYWYRRVMGKEIKFLLHFVKESKQDESGMPNNRFLAERTGGTYSTLKVQPAELEDSGVYFCASRRNRGVEQYFGPGTRLTVT.